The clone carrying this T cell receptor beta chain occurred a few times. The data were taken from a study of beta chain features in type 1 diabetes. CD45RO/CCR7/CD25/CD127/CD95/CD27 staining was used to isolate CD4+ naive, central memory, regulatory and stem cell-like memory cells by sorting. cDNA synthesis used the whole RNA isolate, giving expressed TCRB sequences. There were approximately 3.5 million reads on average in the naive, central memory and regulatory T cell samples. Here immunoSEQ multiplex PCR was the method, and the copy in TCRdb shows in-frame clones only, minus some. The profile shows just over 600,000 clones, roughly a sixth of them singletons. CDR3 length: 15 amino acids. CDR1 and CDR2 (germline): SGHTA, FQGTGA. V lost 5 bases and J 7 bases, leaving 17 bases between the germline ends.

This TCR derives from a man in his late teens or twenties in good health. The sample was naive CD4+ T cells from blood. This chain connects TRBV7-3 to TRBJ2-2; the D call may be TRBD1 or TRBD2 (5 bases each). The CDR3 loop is CASSPRQGRNGELFF. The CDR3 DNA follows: TGTGCCAGCAGCCCGCGGCAGGGACGAAACGGGGAGCTGTTTTTT.